The source of this T cell receptor (beta chain) is a study of T cells in Graves' hyperthyroidism and ophthalmopathy. CDR1 ENHRY and CDR2 SYGVKD come from the germline V gene. V lost 11 bases and J lost 3; bases outside the gene matches: 15. The CDR3 spans 16 residues. This clonotype appeared a few times. TCR beta CDR3 regions were amplified from RNA. During a first-round RT-PCR of the TCR CDR3, the HTBI primer set was used. From the multiplex PCR reads, TCRdb called clonotypes with MiXCR, one entry per CDR3 protein. The sample carries a few hundred thousand distinct CDR3 sequences, just over 14% recorded once.

Sample: blood. The receptor's source is a woman aged 40 to 50 with Graves' hyperthyroidism that later progressed to Graves' ophthalmopathy. The chain has TRBV10-3 and TRBJ2-2; TRBD1 agrees at 7 bases. In DNA form, the CDR3 reads TGTGCCGTCAAACAAACGGACAGGCAATACACCGGGGAGCTGTTTTTT. It is translated as CAVKQTDRQYTGELFF.